This T cell receptor beta chain was found in a study of blood T cells in healthy people across ages. As for the study in general: The capture of about one barcoded beta molecule per two T cells was achieved by template switching.

With respect to this clonotype: Its antigen is unidentified.

With a J-beta primer mix and a sample-barcoded 5' primer, a second PCR ran about 7 to 12 cycles. All cDNA molecules were each tagged by a template-switch adaptor with 12 random nucleotides. Every sample produced at least 2.5 million CDR3-containing paired-end reads. A single record per CDR3 protein comes from TCRdb applying MiXCR to the 5' RACE reads. The sample yields around 870,000 distinct CDR3 sequences, more than 25% seen once. Germline V gives CDR1 LGHDT, CDR2 YNNKEL (reference sequence). The germline V and J ends were trimmed by 4 bases and 2 bases, with 10 bases remaining between them. The CDR3 totals 14 residues. Study-wide points: Among T cells, TCR beta diversity per million cells dropped roughly linearly as age rose.

This clonotype was sampled from a woman of 80 years or more in good health. The chain recombines TRBV3-1 with TRBJ2-3, with no clear D. The sequencing input was blood. The CDR3 DNA is TGTGCCAGCAGCCTCGATAGTACCACAGATACGCAGTATTTT. This gives the protein CASSLDSTTDTQYF.